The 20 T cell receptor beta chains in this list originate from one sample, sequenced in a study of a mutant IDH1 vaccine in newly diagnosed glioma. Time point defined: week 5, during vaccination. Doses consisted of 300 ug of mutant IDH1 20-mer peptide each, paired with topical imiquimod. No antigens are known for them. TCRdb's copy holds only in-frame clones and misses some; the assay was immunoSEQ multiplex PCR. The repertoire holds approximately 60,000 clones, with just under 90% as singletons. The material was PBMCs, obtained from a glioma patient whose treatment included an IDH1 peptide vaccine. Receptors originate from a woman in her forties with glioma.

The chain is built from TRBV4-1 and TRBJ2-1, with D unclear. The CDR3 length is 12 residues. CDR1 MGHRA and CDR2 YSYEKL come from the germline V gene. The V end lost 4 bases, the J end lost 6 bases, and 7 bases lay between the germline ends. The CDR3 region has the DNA TGCGCCAGCAGCCCCTACTCCAATGAGCAGTTCTTC. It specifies CASSPYSNEQFF.

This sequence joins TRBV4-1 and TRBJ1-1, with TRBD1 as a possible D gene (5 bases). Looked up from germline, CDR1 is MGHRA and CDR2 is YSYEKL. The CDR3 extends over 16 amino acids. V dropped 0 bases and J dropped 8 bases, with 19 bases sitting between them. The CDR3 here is CASSQERMGPIGEAFF. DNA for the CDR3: TGCGCCAGCAGCCAAGAAAGGATGGGACCCATCGGCGAAGCTTTCTTT.

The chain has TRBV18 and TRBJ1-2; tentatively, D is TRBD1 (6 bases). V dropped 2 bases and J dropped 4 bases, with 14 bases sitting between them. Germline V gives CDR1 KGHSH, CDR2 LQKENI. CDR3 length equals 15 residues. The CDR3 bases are TGTGCCAGCTCACCAGCCAGGGGCCGGGGCTATGGCTACACCTTC. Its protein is CASSPARGRGYGYTF.

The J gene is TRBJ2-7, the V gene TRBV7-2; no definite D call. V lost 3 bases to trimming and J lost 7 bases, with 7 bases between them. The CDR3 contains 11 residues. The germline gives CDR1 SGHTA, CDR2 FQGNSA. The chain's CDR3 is CASSFLQEQYF. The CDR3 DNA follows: TGTGCCAGCAGCTTCTTGCAAGAGCAGTACTTC.

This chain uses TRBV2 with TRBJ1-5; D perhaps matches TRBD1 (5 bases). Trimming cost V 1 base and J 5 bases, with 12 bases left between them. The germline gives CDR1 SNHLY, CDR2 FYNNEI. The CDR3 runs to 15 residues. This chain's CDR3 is CASSEDRQSHQPQHF. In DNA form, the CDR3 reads TGTGCCAGCAGTGAAGACCGACAGAGCCATCAGCCCCAGCATTTT.

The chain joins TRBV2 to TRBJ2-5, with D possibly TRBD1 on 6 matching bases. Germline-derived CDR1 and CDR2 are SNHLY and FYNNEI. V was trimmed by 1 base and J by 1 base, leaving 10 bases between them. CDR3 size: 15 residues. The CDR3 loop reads CASSEGTGTQETQYF. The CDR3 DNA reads TGTGCCAGCAGTGAAGGCACAGGGACCCAAGAGACCCAGTACTTC.

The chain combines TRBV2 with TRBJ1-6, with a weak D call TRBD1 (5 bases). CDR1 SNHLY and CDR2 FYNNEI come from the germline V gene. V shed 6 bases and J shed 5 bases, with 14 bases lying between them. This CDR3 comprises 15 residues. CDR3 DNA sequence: TGTGCCAGCAGGGGGCGAAACAGACATAATTCACCCCTCCACTTT. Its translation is CASRGRNRHNSPLHF.

The CDR3 coding sequence is TGTGCCAGCAGTTTAAGTAGCGGGAGTCAAGAGACCCAGTACTTC. This sequence encodes CASSLSSGSQETQYF. The rearrangement links TRBV28 to TRBJ2-5; TRBD2 agrees at 9 bases. V gave up 2 bases and J gave up 2 bases; unmatched junction bases: 3. The CDR3 loop spans 15 amino acids. Germline V gives CDR1 MDHEN, CDR2 SYDVKM.

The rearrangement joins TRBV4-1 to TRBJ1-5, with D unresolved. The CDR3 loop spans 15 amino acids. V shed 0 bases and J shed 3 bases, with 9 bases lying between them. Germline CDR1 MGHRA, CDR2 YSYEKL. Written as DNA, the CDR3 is TGCGCCAGCAGCCAAGAGGGTCCATTCAATCAGCCCCAGCATTTT. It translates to CASSQEGPFNQPQHF.

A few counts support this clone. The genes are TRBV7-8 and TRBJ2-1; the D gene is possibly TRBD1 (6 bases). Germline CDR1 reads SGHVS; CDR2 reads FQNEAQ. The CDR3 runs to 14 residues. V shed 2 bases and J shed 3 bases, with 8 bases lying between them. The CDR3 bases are TGTGCCAGCAGCTTACCAGGGGTCTACAATGAGCAGTTCTTC. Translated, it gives CASSLPGVYNEQFF. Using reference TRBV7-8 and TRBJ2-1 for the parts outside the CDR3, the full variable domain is GAGVSQSPRYKVAKRGQDVALRCDPISGHVSLFWYQQALGQGPEFLTYFQNEAQLDKSGLPSDRFFAERPEGSVSTLKIQRTQQEDSAVYLCASSLPGVYNEQFFGPGTRLTVL.

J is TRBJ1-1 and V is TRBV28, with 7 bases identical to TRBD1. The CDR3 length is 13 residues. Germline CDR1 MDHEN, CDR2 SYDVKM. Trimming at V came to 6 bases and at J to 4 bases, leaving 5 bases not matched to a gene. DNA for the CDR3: TGTGCCAGCAGACTAGACAGGGCCACTGAAGCTTTCTTT. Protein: CASRLDRATEAFF.

DNA of the CDR3: TGTGCCAGCAGCCCCGGGGCTGAAGCTTTCTTT. As protein: CASSPGAEAFF. The rearrangement links TRBV7-9 to TRBJ1-1; D gene unclear. V was shortened by 5 bases and J by 6 bases, with 7 bases between the two germline ends. The CDR3 has 11 residues. Per germline, CDR1 SEHNR and CDR2 FQNEAQ (reference sequence). Complete variable domain (other parts from reference TRBV7-9 and TRBJ1-1): DTGVSQNPRHKITKRGQNVTFRCDPISEHNRLYWYRQTLGQGPEFLTYFQNEAQLEKSRLLSDRFSAERPKGSFSTLEIQRTEQGDSAMYLCASSPGAEAFFGQGTRLTVV.

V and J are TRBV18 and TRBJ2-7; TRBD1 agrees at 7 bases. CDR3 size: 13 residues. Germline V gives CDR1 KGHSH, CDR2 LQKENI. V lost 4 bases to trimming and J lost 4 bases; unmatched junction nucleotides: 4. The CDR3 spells CASSLKTGYEQYF. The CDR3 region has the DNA TGTGCCAGCTCACTCAAGACAGGGTACGAGCAGTACTTC.

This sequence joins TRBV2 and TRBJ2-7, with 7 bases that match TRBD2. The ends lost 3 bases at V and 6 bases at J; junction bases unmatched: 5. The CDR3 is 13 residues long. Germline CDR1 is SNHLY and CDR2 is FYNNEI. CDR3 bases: TGTGCCAGCAGTGAGCGGGAGCTTCGCGAGCAGTACTTC. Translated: CASSERELREQYF.

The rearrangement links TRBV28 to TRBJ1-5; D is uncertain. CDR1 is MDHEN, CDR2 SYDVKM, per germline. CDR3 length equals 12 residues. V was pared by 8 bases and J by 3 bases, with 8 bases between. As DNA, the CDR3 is TGTGCCAGCCGCCAAGCCAATCAGCCCCAGCATTTT. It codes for CASRQANQPQHF.

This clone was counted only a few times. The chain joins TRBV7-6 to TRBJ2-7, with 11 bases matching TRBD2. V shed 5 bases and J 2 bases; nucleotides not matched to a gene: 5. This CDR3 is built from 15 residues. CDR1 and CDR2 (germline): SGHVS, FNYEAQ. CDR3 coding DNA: TGTGCCAGCAGCCCTCTTAGCGGGAGGGCCTACGAGCAGTACTTC. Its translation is CASSPLSGRAYEQYF. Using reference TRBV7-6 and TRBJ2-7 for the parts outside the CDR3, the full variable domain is GAGVSQSPRYKVTKRGQDVALRCDPISGHVSLYWYRQALGQGPEFLTYFNYEAQQDKSGLPNDRFSAERPEGSISTLTIQRTEQRDSAMYRCASSPLSGRAYEQYFGPGTRLTVT.

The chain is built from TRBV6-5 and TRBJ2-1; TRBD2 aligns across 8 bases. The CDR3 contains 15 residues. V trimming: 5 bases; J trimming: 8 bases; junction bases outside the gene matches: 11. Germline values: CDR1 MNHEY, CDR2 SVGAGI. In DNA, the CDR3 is TGTGCCAGCAGTCTCTCCAGCGGGAGTGCGTATGAGCAGTTCTTC. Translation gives CASSLSSGSAYEQFF.

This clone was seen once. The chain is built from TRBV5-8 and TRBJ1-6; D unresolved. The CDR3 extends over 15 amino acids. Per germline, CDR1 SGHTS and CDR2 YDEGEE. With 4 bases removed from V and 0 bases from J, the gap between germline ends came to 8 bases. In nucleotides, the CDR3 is TGTGCCAGCAGCCGCGGCGGCTCCTATAATTCACCCCTCCACTTT. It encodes CASSRGGSYNSPLHF. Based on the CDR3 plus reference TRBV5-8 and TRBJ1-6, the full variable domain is EAGVTQSPTHLIKTRGQQATLRCSPISGHTSVYWYQQALGLGLQFLLWYDEGEERNRGNFPPRFSGRQFPNYSSELNVNALELEDSALYLCASSRGGSYNSPLHFGNGTRLTVT.

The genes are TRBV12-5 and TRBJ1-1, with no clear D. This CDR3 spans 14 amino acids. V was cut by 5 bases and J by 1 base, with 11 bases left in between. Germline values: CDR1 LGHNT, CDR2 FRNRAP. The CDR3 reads CASGRLKGNTEAFF. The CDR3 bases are TGTGCTAGTGGTCGTCTCAAGGGGAACACTGAAGCTTTCTTT.

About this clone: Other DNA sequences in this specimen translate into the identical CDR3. DNA for the CDR3: TGTGCCAGCAGCTTTTCTCGGGGAGGGAACACTGAAGCTTTCTTT. Protein: CASSFSRGGNTEAFF. The chain joins TRBV7-9 to TRBJ1-1; D gene unclear. The V gene lost 3 bases and the J gene lost 1 base, with 12 bases spanning the gap. The CDR3 has 15 residues. The V gene's germline CDR1 is SEHNR and CDR2 FQNEAQ (reference sequence).